This T cell receptor beta chain was retrieved from a study of cytomegalovirus exposure and HLA in healthy donors. About the research overall: For the approximately 360 genotyped donors, roughly 81% fell within the Caucasian-associated ancestry cluster. General observations from the study: Investigators reported some 150 TCR beta chains as tied to cytomegalovirus. As a later analysis showed, a missense DCLRE1C variant was linked to trimming of TCR beta V- and J-genes.

Primers for the PCR totalled 60 Vbeta and 13 Jbeta. Clones were sequenced by immunoSEQ multiplex PCR, and TCRdb holds only the in-frame ones, with some missing. The repertoire holds around 64,000 clones, with approximately 75% as singletons. Details on this clone: Antigen: not known.

The CDR3 covers 15 residues. Germline assignment: CDR1 MNHNS and CDR2 SASEGT. The receptor comes from a man younger than 45 in good health and CMV-seropositive. Input material: PBMCs. The rearrangement uses TRBV6-1 and TRBJ2-5; a possible D gene is TRBD1 (6 bases). The closer fit of TRBJ2-7 to the DNA end suggests the J call may be wrong. The CDR3 loop reads CASSAVVQGRYEQYF. DNA of the CDR3: TGTGCCAGCAGTGCGGTCGTACAGGGACGGTACGAGCAGTACTTC.